The 9 T cell receptor beta chains in this list originate from one sample, sequenced in a study of T cell repertoires in cytomegalovirus infection. Their antigen targets remain unknown. TCRdb re-called the reads through MiXCR, storing one row per CDR3 protein. The sample shows hundreds of thousands of distinct CDR3 sequences, about 42% of them seen only once. The specimen comprised cultured PBMCs, sampled from culture after CMV antigen stimulation. All receptors come from a human donor in good health (CMV status not recorded). Some clones in this sample may be carry-over from other donors' samples.

The chain couples TRBV19 to TRBJ2-1; either TRBD1 or TRBD2 may supply D (5 bases each). There are 16 residues in the CDR3. The germline gives CDR1 LNHDA, CDR2 SQIVND (reference sequence). V was clipped by 4 bases and J by 9 bases, with 22 bases between them. CDR3 in amino acids: CASSTSVRGGSGEQFF. CDR3 nucleotide sequence: TGTGCCAGTAGTACCTCGGTTCGTGGGGGATCAGGTGAGCAGTTCTTC.

The sample holds one count of this clonotype. The chain links TRBV7-9 to TRBJ2-3; D is unresolved. Trimming took off 6 bases at V and 4 bases at J, with 8 bases between the two ends. The germline V gene encodes CDR1 SEHNR and CDR2 FQNEAQ (reference sequence). The CDR3 loop spans 12 amino acids. CDR3 DNA: TGTGCCAGCAGACCTCTTGCAGATACGCAGTATTTT. This translates into CASRPLADTQYF. Supplemented by reference TRBV7-9 and TRBJ2-3, the full variable domain reads DTGVSQNPRHKITKRGQNVTFRCDPISEHNRLYWYRQTLGQGPEFLTYFQNEAQLEKSRLLSDRFSAERPKGSFSTLEIQRTEQGDSAMYLCASRPLADTQYFGPGTRLTVL.

This sequence joins TRBV4-1 and TRBJ2-5, with TRBD2 matching over 13 bases. Germline CDR1 is MGHRA and CDR2 is YSYEKL. V gave up 2 bases and J gave up 5 bases; unmatched junction bases: 8. The CDR3 contains 17 residues. Here the CDR3 reads CASSQLLAGGPWETQYF. The CDR3 DNA sequence: TGCGCCAGCAGCCAATTACTAGCGGGGGGGCCGTGGGAGACCCAGTACTTC.

The chain carries TRBV7-2 and TRBJ2-3; 9 bases are a match to TRBD1. The CDR3 loop spans 14 amino acids. V gave up 6 bases and J gave up 4 bases; unmatched junction bases: 5. From germline, CDR1 is SGHTA and CDR2 FQGNSA. The CDR3 nucleotides read TGTGCCAGCAGGTTGGGACAGGGAGCAGATACGCAGTATTTT. Translation gives CASRLGQGADTQYF.

This clonotype occurred a few times. The rearrangement joins TRBV7-2 to TRBJ2-3, with 8 bases fitting TRBD1. With V trimmed by 5 bases and J by 6 bases, 4 bases remained unmatched. This CDR3 spans 13 amino acids. From germline, CDR1 is SGHTA and CDR2 FQGNSA. The CDR3 sequence is CASSQDRVDTQYF. CDR3 bases: TGTGCCAGCAGCCAGGACAGGGTCGATACGCAGTATTTT. The variable domain in full, completed from reference TRBV7-2 and TRBJ2-3, reads GAGVSQSPSNKVTEKGKDVELRCDPISGHTALYWYRQSLGQGLEFLIYFQGNSAPDKSGLPSDRFSAERTGGSVSTLTIQRTQQEDSAVYLCASSQDRVDTQYFGPGTRLTVL.

V gene TRBV19 combines with J gene TRBJ1-1; 9 bases fit TRBD1. In germline, CDR1 is LNHDA, CDR2 SQIVND (reference sequence). Trimming at V came to 9 bases and at J to 0 bases, leaving 11 bases not matched to a gene. The CDR3 is made up of 16 amino acids. The CDR3: CASSTGGAVMNTEAFF. The CDR3 nucleotides are TGTGCCAGCAGCACAGGGGGCGCGGTCATGAACACTGAAGCTTTCTTT.

This chain links TRBV12-3 or TRBV12-4 with TRBJ2-1; D not certain. The CDR3 contains 14 residues. Trimming stripped 10 bases from V and 2 bases from J, with 15 bases between. The CDR3 is CATLKRGTYNEQFF. In nucleotides, the CDR3 is TGTGCCACCCTTAAACGAGGAACCTACAATGAGCAGTTCTTC.

V usage is TRBV27 and J usage is TRBJ2-2; D uncertain. V shed 5 bases and J shed 3 bases, with 7 bases lying between them. CDR1 is MNHEY and CDR2 is SMNVEV in the germline V gene (reference sequence). There are 13 residues in the CDR3. The CDR3 region is CASSTFYTGELFF. Here the CDR3 DNA reads TGTGCCAGCAGTACGTTTTACACCGGGGAGCTGTTTTTT.

This clonotype came up a few times. This sequence joins TRBV7-2 and TRBJ1-2, with TRBD1 as a possible D gene (5 bases). Germline V gene sequence: CDR1 SGHTA, CDR2 FQGNSA. The CDR3 has 14 residues. Trimming took off 0 bases at V and 4 bases at J, with 9 bases between the two ends. In DNA form, the CDR3 reads TGTGCCAGCAGCTTAGCTTCAGGGCGCTATGGCTACACCTTC. It translates to CASSLASGRYGYTF.